This record concerns one TCR beta chain sequence. Its antigen is not identified. This sample's RNA came from whole unsorted tissue. More than 3 cm separated this lung sample from the edge of the tumor. This sample was included in a study of tumor and adjacent non-tumor tissue in lung cancer. Overall study: Stage I to III disease affected ten to eleven men and roughly 5 women aged roughly 31 to 76. On average, productive TCRbeta reads reached a few million per sample.

Points from the study as a whole: Shorter survival was associated with higher TCR diversity in tumors.

CDR3 length: 14 amino acids. Germline V lookup: CDR1 DFQATT, CDR2 SNEGSKA (reference sequence). TCRbeta libraries were built with three rounds of nested PCR, modified from ARM-PCR. Each CDR3 protein is one row after TCRdb ran MiXCR on the multiplex PCR reads. The sample yields some 73,000 distinct CDR3 sequences, approximately 78% seen once. Sequencing input: distant non-tumor lung tissue. The clonotype originates from a man in his fifties or sixties with non-small cell lung cancer. The V call is TRBV20-1, the J call TRBJ1-3; D not certain. This chain's CDR3 is CSPEMAQKGNTIYF. In DNA, the CDR3 is TGCAGCCCTGAGATGGCGCAGAAAGGAAACACCATATATTTT.